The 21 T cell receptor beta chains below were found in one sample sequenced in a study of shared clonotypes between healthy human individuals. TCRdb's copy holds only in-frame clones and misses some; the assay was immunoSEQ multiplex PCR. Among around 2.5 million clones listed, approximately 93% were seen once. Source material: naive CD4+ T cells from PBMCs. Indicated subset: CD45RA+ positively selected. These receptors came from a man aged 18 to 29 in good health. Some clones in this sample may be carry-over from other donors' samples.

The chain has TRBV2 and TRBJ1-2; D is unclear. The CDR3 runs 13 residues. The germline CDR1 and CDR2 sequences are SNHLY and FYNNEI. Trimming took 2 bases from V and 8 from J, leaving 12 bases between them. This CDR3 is CASSEFAPVGYTF. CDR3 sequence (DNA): TGTGCCAGCAGTGAATTTGCCCCCGTGGGCTACACCTTC. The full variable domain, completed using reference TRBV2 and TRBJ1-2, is EPEVTQTPSHQVTQMGQEVILRCVPISNHLYFYWYRQILGQKVEFLVSFYNNEISEKSEIFDDQFSVERPDGSNFTLKIRSTKLEDSAMYFCASSEFAPVGYTFGSGTRLTVV.

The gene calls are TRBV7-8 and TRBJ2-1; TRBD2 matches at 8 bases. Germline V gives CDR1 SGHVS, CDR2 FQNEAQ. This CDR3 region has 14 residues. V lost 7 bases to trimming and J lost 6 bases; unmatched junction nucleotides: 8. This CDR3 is CASNLILAANEQFF. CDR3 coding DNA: TGTGCCAGCAACCTTATACTAGCGGCCAATGAGCAGTTCTTC.

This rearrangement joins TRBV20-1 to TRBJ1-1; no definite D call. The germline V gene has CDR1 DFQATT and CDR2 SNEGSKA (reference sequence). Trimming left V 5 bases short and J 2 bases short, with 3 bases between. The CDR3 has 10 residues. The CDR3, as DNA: TGCAGTGCTGAAAACACTGAAGCTTTCTTT. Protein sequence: CSAENTEAFF.

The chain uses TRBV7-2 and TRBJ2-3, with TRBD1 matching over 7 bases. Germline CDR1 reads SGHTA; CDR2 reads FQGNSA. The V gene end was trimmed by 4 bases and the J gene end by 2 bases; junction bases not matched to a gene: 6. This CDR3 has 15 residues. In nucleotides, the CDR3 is TGTGCCAGCAGCTCGTCGGGACAGAACACAGATACGCAGTATTTT. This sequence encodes CASSSSGQNTDTQYF. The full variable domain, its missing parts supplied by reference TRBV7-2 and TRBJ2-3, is GAGVSQSPSNKVTEKGKDVELRCDPISGHTALYWYRQSLGQGLEFLIYFQGNSAPDKSGLPSDRFSAERTGGSVSTLTIQRTQQEDSAVYLCASSSSGQNTDTQYFGPGTRLTVL.

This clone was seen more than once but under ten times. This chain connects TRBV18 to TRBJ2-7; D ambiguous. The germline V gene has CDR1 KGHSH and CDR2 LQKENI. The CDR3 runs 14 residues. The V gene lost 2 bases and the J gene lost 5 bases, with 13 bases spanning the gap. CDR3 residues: CASSPTIRDHEQYF. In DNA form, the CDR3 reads TGTGCCAGCTCACCAACCATAAGGGATCACGAGCAGTACTTC.

CDR3 nucleotide sequence: TGTGCCAGTAGTTCCAGGAGACCCTACGAGCAGTACTTC. It translates to CASSSRRPYEQYF. This rearrangement joins TRBV19 to TRBJ2-7; D not resolved. The CDR3 sequence is 13 residues long. CDR1 LNHDA and CDR2 SQIVND come from the germline V gene (reference sequence). With 5 bases removed from V and 2 bases from J, the gap between germline ends came to 10 bases. The whole variable domain, remainder taken from reference TRBV19 and TRBJ2-7, is DGGITQSPKYLFRKEGQNVTLSCEQNLNHDAMYWYRQDPGQGLRLIYYSQIVNDFQKGDIAEGYSVSREKKESFPLTVTSAQKNPTAFYLCASSSRRPYEQYFGPGTRLTVT.

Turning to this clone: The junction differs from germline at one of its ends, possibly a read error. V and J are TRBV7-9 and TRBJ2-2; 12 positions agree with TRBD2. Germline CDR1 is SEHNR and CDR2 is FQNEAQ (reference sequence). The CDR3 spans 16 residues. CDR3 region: CAGSSRLAGVSGELFF. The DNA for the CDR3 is TGTGCCGGCAGCTCCCGACTAGCGGGAGTATCCGGGGAGCTGTTTTTT.

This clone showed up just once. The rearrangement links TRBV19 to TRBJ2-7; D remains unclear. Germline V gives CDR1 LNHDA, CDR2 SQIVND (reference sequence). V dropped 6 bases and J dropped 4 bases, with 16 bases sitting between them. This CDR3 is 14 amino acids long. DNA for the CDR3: TGTGCCAGTAGCTCCCGGGCCCCCCCTTACGAGCAGTACTTC. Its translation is CASSSRAPPYEQYF.

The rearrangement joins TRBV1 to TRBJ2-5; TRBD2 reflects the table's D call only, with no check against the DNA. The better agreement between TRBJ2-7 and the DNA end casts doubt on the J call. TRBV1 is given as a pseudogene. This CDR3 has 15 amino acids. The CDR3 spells CTSSQGIRDSYEQYF. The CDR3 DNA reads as TGCACCAGCAGCCAAGGCATCAGGGACTCCTACGAGCAGTACTTC.

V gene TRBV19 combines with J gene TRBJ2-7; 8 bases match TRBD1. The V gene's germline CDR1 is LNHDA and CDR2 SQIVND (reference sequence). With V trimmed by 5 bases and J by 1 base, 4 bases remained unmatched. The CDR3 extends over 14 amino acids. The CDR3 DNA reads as TGTGCCAGTAGTGTGAGACAGGGGTCCTACGAGCAGTACTTC. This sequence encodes CASSVRQGSYEQYF.

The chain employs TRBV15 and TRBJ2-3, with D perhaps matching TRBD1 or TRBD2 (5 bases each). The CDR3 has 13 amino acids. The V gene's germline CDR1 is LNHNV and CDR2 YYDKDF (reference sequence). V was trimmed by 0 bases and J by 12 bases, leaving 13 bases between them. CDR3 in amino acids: CATSRERDPLQYF. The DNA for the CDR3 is TGTGCCACCAGCAGAGAGAGGGACCCTCTACAGTATTTT.

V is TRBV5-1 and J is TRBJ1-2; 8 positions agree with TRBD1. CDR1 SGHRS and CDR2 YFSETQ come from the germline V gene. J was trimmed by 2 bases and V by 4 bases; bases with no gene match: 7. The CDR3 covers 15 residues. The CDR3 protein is CASSPGQVINYGYTF. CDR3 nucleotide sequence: TGCGCCAGCAGCCCGGGACAGGTCATCAACTATGGCTACACCTTC.

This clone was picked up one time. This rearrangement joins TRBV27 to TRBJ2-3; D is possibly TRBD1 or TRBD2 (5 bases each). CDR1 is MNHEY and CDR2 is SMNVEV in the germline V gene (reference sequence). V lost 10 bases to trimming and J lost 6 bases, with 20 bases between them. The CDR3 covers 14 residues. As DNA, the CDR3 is TGTGCCACCGGCGGCCTGGGGGAGCCTGATACGCAGTATTTT. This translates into CATGGLGEPDTQYF.

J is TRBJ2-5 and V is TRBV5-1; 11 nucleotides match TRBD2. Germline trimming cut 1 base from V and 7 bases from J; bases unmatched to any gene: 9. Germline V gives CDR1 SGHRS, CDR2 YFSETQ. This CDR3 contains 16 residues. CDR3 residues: CASSLWTSGQVGTQYF. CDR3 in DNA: TGCGCCAGCAGCTTGTGGACTAGCGGGCAAGTAGGGACCCAGTACTTC.

The chain's CDR3 is CASSLGVEVGQFF. The CDR3 nucleotides are TGTGCCAGCAGTTTAGGGGTTGAGGTGGGGCAGTTCTTC. The rearrangement joins TRBV28 to TRBJ2-1; D unclear. CDR1 and CDR2 (germline): MDHEN, SYDVKM. V lost 2 bases to trimming and J lost 12 bases, with 14 bases between them. The length of the CDR3 is 13 residues.

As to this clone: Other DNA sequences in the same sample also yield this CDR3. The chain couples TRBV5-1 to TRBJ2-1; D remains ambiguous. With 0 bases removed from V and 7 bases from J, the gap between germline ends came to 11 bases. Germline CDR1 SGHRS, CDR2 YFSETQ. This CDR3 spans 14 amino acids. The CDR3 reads CASSLDRDVNEQFF. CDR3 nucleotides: TGCGCCAGCAGCTTGGATAGGGATGTGAATGAGCAGTTCTTC.

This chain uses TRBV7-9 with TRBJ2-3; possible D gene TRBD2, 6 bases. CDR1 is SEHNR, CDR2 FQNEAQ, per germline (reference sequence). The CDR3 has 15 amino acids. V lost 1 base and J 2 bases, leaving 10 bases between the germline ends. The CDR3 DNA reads TGTGCCAGCAGCTTAGACCGCGGGACCACAGATACGCAGTATTTT. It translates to CASSLDRGTTDTQYF.

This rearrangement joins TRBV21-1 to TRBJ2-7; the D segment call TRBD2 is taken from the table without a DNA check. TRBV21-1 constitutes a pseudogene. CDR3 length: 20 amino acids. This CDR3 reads CASSKGGTSRKANIYYEQYF. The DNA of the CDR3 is TGTGCCAGCAGCAAAGGCGGGACCTCTAGGAAGGCCAATATTTACTACGAGCAGTACTTC.

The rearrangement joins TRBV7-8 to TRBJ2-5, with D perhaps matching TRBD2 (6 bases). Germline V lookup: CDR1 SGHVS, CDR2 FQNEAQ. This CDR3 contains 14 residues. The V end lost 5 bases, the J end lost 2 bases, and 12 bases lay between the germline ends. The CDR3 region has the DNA TGTGCCAGCAGCCCCCGGCGGGATCAAGAGACCCAGTACTTC. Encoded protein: CASSPRRDQETQYF.

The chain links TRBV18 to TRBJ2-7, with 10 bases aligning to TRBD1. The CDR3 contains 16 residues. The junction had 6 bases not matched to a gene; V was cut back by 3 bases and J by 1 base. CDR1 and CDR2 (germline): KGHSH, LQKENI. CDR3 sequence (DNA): TGTGCCAGCTCACCTTGGACAGGGGGGATGTCCTACGAGCAGTACTTC. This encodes CASSPWTGGMSYEQYF.

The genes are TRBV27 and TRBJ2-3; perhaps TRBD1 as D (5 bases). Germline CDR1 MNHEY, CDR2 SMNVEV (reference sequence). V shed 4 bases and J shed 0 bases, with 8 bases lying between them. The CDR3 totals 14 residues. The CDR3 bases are TGTGCCAGCAGTTGGCGACAGAGCACAGATACGCAGTATTTT. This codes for CASSWRQSTDTQYF.